This TCR beta chain was found in a study of response to subunit inactivated influenza vaccine. MiXCR, applied by TCRdb to the RT-PCR reads, yields one record per CDR3 protein. The sample contains some 190,000 distinct CDR3 sequences, approximately 14% of which appear only once. Germline CDR1 SEHNR, CDR2 FQNEAQ (reference sequence). The CDR3 has 14 residues. The ends were cut back, 1 base at V and 4 bases at J, with 10 bases in the middle. This clonotype was seen just once. The target antigen is unknown. A much larger clonotype is one base distant, so this may be a read error. Study-wide points: The authors offered the suggestion that each seasonal influenza vaccination recruits few new T cells.

The origin of this receptor is a middle-aged man who received an inactivated influenza vaccine. The V call is TRBV7-9, the J call TRBJ1-2, with no clear D. This material consisted of CD8+ T cells sorted from PBMCs, taken more than 4 days after vaccination. CDR3 sequence reads: CASSLGQRGYGYTF. The DNA of the CDR3 is TGTGCCAGCAGCTTAGGGCAGCGCGGCTATGGCTACACCTTC.